One sample yielded the 12 T cell receptor beta chains listed below, sequenced in a study of shared clonotypes between healthy human individuals. TCRdb's copy holds only in-frame clones and misses some; the assay was immunoSEQ multiplex PCR. The data contain 2,500,000 or so clones, roughly 90% of them singletons. The sample comprised naive CD4+ T cells from PBMCs. Sample subset: CD45RA+ positively selected. The receptors shown here come from a man aged 18 to 29 in good health. Some clones in this sample may be carry-over from other donors' samples.

The chain joins TRBV2 to TRBJ1-6, with 10 bases aligning to TRBD1. CDR3 length: 14 amino acids. Germline lookup yields CDR1 SNHLY and CDR2 FYNNEI. V shed 8 bases, J shed 9 bases, and the junction held 7 bases outside the gene matches. The CDR3 nucleotides read TGTGCCAGCCACCGAGACAGGGGGCTTTCACCCCTCCACTTT. This gives the protein CASHRDRGLSPLHF.

J is TRBJ1-4 and V is TRBV19, with D unresolved. V was cut by 3 bases and J by 7 bases, with 6 bases left in between. CDR1 is LNHDA and CDR2 is SQIVND in the germline V gene (reference sequence). CDR3 length: 12 residues. CDR3 in DNA: TGTGCCAGTAGTATTTTCTCTGAAAAACTGTTTTTT. Its protein product is CASSIFSEKLFF.

This clone was seen just once. The chain has TRBV7-9 and TRBJ2-2; TRBD1 aligns across 7 bases. The CDR3 sequence is 18 residues long. V lost 4 bases to trimming and J lost 6 bases; unmatched junction nucleotides: 17. Germline CDR1 reads SEHNR; CDR2 reads FQNEAQ (reference sequence). The CDR3 sequence is CASSWGTGQDGLSGELFF. CDR3 coding DNA: TGTGCCAGCAGCTGGGGAACTGGACAGGACGGTCTTTCCGGGGAGCTGTTTTTT.

The chain links TRBV4-2 to TRBJ2-4; tentatively, D is TRBD2 (5 bases). Germline V gene lookup returns CDR1 LGHNA and CDR2 YNFKEQ. Trimming left V 0 bases short and J 7 bases short, with 13 bases between. The CDR3 loop spans 15 amino acids. The CDR3 nucleotides read TGTGCCAGCAGCCAAGATCGGGTGACGGGGAACATTCAGTACTTC. It translates to CASSQDRVTGNIQYF.

The chain is built from TRBV2 and TRBJ1-1, with a tentative D call TRBD1 (6 bases). The CDR3 sequence is 12 residues long. CDR1 and CDR2 (germline): SNHLY, FYNNEI. Between the trimmed V and J ends, which lost 5 bases and 5 bases, there was a span of 9 bases. The CDR3 region has the DNA TGTGCCAGCAGTCCAGGGGTTACTGAAGCTTTCTTT. Protein product: CASSPGVTEAFF.

This chain uses TRBV4-2 with TRBJ2-3; 10 nucleotides match TRBD2. CDR1 and CDR2 from the germline V gene are LGHNA and YNFKEQ. CDR3 length: 16 amino acids. Unmatched junction bases numbered 7, after V lost 4 bases and J lost 3 bases. CDR3 in amino acids: CASSPSLAGVTDTQYF. The CDR3 region has the DNA TGTGCCAGCAGCCCCTCCCTAGCGGGAGTAACAGATACGCAGTATTTT.

The rearrangement uses TRBV25-1 and TRBJ1-1, with a tentative D call TRBD1 (5 bases). The germline V and J ends were trimmed by 5 bases and 4 bases, with 17 bases remaining between them. CDR1 and CDR2 from the germline V gene are MGHDK and SYGVNS. CDR3 length: 15 amino acids. CDR3: CASSLGGGRGTEAFF. The CDR3 bases are TGTGCCAGCAGTCTCGGGGGAGGGCGGGGCACTGAAGCTTTCTTT.

This chain joins TRBV28 and TRBJ1-5; TRBD1 is a possible D gene (5 bases). This CDR3 has 15 amino acids. Trimming removed 6 bases at V and 4 bases at J, with 16 bases between. Per germline, CDR1 MDHEN and CDR2 SYDVKM. CDR3 DNA: TGTGCCAGCAGATCAAGTGGGGGTCGGAATCAGCCCCAGCATTTT. Residues: CASRSSGGRNQPQHF.

This chain uses TRBV28 with TRBJ2-1, with 9 positions matching TRBD2. CDR3 length: 15 residues. CDR1 is MDHEN and CDR2 is SYDVKM in the germline V gene. Trimming at V came to 6 bases and at J to 9 bases, leaving 12 bases not matched to a gene. The CDR3 reads CASSSPGLAGSEQFF. The CDR3 DNA is TGTGCCAGCAGCTCCCCGGGACTAGCTGGGAGTGAGCAGTTCTTC.

The rearrangement links TRBV21-1 to TRBJ1-4. TRBV21-1 is a known pseudogene. This CDR3 is 15 amino acids long. The CDR3 reads CASSKETAINEKLFF. CDR3 sequence (DNA): TGTGCCAGCAGCAAAGAGACGGCCATTAATGAAAAACTGTTTTTT.

The genes are TRBV19 and TRBJ2-2; D not resolved. V lost 3 bases to trimming and J lost 4 bases, with 9 bases between them. Per germline, CDR1 LNHDA and CDR2 SQIVND (reference sequence). The CDR3 spans 14 residues. The CDR3 bases are TGTGCCAGTAGTATTCGACGCGCCACCGGGGAGCTGTTTTTT. Translated, it gives CASSIRRATGELFF.

V usage is TRBV9 and J usage is TRBJ2-2, with a tentative D call TRBD1 (6 bases). V gave up 3 bases and J gave up 5 bases, with 17 bases separating them. From germline, CDR1 is SGDLS and CDR2 YYNGEE. The CDR3 loop spans 16 amino acids. CDR3 bases: TGTGCCAGCAGCGCGTATCTTGGGGGCTTGACCGGGGAGCTGTTTTTT. This gives the protein CASSAYLGGLTGELFF.